The following is a TCR beta chain sequence with its context. The CDR3 has 14 residues. Germline CDR1 ENHRY, CDR2 SYGVKD. Losses at the gene ends were 4 bases for V and 3 bases for J; bases not matched to a gene: 3. Only in-frame clones appear in the TCRdb table, and some are missing; sequencing was by immunoSEQ multiplex PCR. The repertoire holds fewer than 60,000 clones, 92% seen once, with approximately 0.6% in the top ten. The source of the sample is a study of T cell changes during pregnancy in multiple sclerosis. This sequence originates from a female donor with multiple sclerosis, enrolled in a pregnancy study. This sample comprised CD4+ T cells from peripheral blood mononuclear cells, obtained after pregnancy. V usage is TRBV10-3 and J usage is TRBJ1-1; 9 bases fit TRBD1. The CDR3 region is CAISAGQGDTEAFF. DNA for the CDR3: TGTGCCATCAGTGCGGGACAGGGAGACACTGAAGCTTTCTTT.